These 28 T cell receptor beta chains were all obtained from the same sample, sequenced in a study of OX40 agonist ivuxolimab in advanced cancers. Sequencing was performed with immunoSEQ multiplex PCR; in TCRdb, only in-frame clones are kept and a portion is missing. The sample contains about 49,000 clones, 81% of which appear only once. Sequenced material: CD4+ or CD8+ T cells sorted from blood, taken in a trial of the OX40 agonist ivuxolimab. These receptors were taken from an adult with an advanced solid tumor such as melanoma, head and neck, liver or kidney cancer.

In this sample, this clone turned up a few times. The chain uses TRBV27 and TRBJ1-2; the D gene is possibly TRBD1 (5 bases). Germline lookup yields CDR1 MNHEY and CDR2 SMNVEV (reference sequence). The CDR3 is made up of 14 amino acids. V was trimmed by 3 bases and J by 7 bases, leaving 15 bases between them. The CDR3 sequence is CASSLTGTLFGYTF. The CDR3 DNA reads TGTGCCAGCAGTTTGACCGGGACCTTATTTGGCTACACCTTC.

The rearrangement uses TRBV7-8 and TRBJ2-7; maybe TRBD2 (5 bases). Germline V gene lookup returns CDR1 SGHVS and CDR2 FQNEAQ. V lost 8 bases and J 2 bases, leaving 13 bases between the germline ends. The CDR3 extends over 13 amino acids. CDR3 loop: CASSSTYTYEQYF. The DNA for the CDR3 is TGTGCCAGCTCTAGCACTTATACCTACGAGCAGTACTTC.

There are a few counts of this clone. CDR3 region: CSVTGSSGYTF. As DNA, the CDR3 is TGCAGCGTAACCGGTTCGAGCGGCTACACCTTC. The chain links TRBV29-1 to TRBJ1-2; D uncertain. V was shortened by 6 bases and J by 8 bases, with 13 bases between the two germline ends. Germline V lookup: CDR1 SQVTM, CDR2 ANQGSEA. The CDR3 totals 11 residues.

CDR3 in DNA: TGTGCCAGCACCACTACAATGTCCTACGAGCAGTACTTC. The encoded protein is CASTTTMSYEQYF. The chain combines TRBV11-3 with TRBJ2-7, with unresolved D. V lost 7 bases and J 1 base, leaving 11 bases between the germline ends. Germline CDR1 is SGHNT and CDR2 is YENEEA. The CDR3 covers 13 residues.

The CDR3 is CASSYTGGADGYTF. Here the CDR3 DNA reads TGTGCCAGCAGTTACACAGGGGGCGCGGATGGCTACACCTTC. The V and J genes are TRBV6-5 and TRBJ1-2, with 9 positions matching TRBD1. The V gene end was trimmed by 2 bases and the J gene end by 6 bases; junction bases not matched to a gene: 4. This CDR3 comprises 14 residues. Germline assignment: CDR1 MNHEY and CDR2 SVGAGI.

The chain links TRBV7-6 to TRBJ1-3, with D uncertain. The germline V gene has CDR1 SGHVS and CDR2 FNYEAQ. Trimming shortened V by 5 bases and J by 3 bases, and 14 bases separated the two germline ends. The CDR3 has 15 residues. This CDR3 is CASSPSLTNGNTIYF. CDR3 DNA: TGTGCCAGCAGCCCGAGTCTAACAAATGGAAACACCATATATTTT.

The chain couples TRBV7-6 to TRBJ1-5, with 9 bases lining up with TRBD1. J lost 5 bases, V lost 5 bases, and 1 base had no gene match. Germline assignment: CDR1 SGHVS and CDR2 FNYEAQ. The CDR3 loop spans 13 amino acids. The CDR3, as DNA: TGTGCCAGCAGCCGACAGGGGGATCAGCCCCAGCATTTT. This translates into CASSRQGDQPQHF.

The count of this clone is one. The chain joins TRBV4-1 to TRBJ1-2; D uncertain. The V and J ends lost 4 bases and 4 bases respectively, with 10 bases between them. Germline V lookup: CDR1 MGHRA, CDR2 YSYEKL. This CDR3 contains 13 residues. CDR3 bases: TGCGCCAGCAGCCCCCCCGGCGTCTATGGCTACACCTTC. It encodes CASSPPGVYGYTF.

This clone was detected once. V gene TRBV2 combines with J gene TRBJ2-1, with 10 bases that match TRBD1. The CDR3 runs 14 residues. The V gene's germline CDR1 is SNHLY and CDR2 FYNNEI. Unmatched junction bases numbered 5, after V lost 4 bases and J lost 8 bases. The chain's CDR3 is CASSGRDRGYEQFF. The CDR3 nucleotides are TGTGCCAGCAGTGGCCGGGACAGGGGATATGAGCAGTTCTTC.

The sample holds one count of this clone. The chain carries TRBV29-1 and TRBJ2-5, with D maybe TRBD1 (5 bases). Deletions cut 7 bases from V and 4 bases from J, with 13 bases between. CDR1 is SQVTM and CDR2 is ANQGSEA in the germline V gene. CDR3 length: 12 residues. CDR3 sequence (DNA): TGCAGCGCCCTTGCAGGGATAGAGACCCAGTACTTC. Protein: CSALAGIETQYF.

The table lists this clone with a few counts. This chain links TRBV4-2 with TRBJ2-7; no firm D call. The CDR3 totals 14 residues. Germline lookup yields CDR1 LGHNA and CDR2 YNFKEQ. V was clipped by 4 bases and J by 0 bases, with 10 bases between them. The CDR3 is CASSPRGSSYEQYF. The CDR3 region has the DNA TGTGCCAGCAGCCCCCGCGGTAGCTCCTACGAGCAGTACTTC.

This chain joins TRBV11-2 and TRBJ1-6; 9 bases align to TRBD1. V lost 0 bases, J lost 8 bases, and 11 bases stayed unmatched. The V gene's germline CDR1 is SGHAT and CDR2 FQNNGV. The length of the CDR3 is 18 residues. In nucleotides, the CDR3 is TGTGCCAGCAGCTTAGACGGGACAGGGATCCGTTTCGATTCACCCCTCCACTTT. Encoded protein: CASSLDGTGIRFDSPLHF.

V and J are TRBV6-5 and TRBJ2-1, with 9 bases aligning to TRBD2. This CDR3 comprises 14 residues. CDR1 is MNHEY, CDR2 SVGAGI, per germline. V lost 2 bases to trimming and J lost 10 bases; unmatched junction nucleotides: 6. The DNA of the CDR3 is TGTGCCAGCAGTTACACGGGACTAGCCGGAGAGCAGTTCTTC. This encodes CASSYTGLAGEQFF.

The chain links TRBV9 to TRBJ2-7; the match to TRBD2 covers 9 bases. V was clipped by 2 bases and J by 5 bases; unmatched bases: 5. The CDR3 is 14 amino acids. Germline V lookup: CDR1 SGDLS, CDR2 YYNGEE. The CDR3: CASSVAAGGNEQYF. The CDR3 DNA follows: TGTGCCAGCAGCGTTGCAGCGGGAGGCAACGAGCAGTACTTC.

The CDR3 nucleotides read TGTGCCACGCGGGGCGGGAGGGCCGCCGAGCAGTACTTC. Amino acid sequence: CATRGGRAAEQYF. The rearrangement links TRBV28 to TRBJ2-7; 9 bases fit TRBD2. Unmatched junction bases numbered 10, after V lost 10 bases and J lost 6 bases. The germline V gene encodes CDR1 MDHEN and CDR2 SYDVKM. The CDR3 runs 13 residues. The variable domain in full, with the rest retrieved from reference TRBV28 and TRBJ2-7, is DVKVTQSSRYLVKRTGEKVFLECVQDMDHENMFWYRQDPGLGLRLIYFSYDVKMKEKGDIPEGYSVSREKKERFSLILESASTNQTSMYLCATRGGRAAEQYFGPGTRLTVT.

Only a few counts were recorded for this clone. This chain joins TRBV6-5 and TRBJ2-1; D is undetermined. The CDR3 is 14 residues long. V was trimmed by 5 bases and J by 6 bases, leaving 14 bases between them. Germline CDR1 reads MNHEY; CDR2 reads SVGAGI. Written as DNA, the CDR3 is TGTGCCAGCAGTCCCGGCATTAGGGTCAATGAGCAGTTCTTC. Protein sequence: CASSPGIRVNEQFF.

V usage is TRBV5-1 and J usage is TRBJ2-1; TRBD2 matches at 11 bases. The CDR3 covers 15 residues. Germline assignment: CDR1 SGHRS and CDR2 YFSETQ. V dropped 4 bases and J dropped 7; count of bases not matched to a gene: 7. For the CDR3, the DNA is TGCGCCAGCAGCATTACTAGCGGGGGACCAAATGAGCAGTTCTTC. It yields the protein CASSITSGGPNEQFF.

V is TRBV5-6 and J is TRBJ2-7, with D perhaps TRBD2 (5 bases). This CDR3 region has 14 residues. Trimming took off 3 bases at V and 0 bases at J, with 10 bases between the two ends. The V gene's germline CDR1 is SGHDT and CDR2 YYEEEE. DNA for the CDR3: TGTGCCAGCAGCTACGGCGGGTTCTCCTACGAGCAGTACTTC. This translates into CASSYGGFSYEQYF. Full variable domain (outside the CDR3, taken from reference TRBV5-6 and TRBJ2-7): DAGVTQSPTHLIKTRGQQVTLRCSPKSGHDTVSWYQQALGQGPQFIFQYYEEEERQRGNFPDRFSGHQFPNYSSELNVNALLLGDSALYLCASSYGGFSYEQYFGPGTRLTVT.

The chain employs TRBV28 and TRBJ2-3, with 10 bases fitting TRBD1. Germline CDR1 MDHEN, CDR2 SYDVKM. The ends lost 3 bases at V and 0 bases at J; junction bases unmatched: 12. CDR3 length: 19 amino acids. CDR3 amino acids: CASSFPRTGGTTSTDTQYF. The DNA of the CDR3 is TGTGCCAGCAGTTTCCCCAGGACAGGGGGAACGACTAGCACAGATACGCAGTATTTT.

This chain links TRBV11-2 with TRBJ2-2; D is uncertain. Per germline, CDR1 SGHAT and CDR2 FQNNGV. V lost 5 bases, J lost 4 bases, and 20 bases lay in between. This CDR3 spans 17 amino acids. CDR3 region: CASSEGVLRDGTGELFF. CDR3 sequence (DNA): TGTGCCAGCAGCGAAGGTGTCCTACGAGATGGCACCGGGGAGCTGTTTTTT.

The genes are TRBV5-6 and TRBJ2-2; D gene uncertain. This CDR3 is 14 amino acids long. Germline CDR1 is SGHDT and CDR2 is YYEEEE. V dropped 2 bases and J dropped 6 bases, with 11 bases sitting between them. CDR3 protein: CASSFRRAAGELFF. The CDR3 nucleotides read TGTGCCAGCAGCTTCAGAAGGGCGGCCGGGGAGCTGTTTTTT.

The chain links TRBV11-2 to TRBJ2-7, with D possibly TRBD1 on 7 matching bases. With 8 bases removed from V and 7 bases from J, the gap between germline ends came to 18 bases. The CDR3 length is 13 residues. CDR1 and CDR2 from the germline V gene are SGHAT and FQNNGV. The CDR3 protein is CASEVGGAGEQYV. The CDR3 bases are TGTGCCAGCGAAGTAGGGGGCGCGGGGGAGCAGTACGTC.

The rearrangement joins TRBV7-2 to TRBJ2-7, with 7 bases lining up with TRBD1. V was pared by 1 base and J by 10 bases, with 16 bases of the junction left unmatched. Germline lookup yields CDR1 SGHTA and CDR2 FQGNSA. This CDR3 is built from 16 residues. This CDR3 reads CASSLVETGHLSPQYF. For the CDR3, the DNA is TGTGCCAGCAGCTTAGTCGAGACAGGGCATTTAAGCCCCCAGTACTTC.

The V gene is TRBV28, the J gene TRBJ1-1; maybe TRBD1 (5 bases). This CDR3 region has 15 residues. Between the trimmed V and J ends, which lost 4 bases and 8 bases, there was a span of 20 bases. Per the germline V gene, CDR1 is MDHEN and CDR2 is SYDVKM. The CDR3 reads CASSSLAGAEVEAFF. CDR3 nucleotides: TGTGCCAGCAGTTCCTTAGCTGGGGCGGAGGTGGAAGCTTTCTTT.

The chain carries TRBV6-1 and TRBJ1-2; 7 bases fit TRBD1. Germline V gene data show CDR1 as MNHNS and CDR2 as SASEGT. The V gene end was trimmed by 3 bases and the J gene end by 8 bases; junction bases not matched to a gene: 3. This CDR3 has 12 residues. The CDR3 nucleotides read TGTGCCAGCAGTGATGGGACAGTCGGCTACACCTTC. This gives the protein CASSDGTVGYTF.

The CDR3: CASSLGGPWQYF. The CDR3 DNA follows: TGTGCCAGCAGCTTAGGAGGACCCTGGCAGTATTTT. This chain uses TRBV7-9 with TRBJ2-3; unclear D gene. The V end lost 1 base, the J end lost 11 bases, and 10 bases lay between the germline ends. CDR1 is SEHNR, CDR2 FQNEAQ, per germline (reference sequence). The CDR3 is made up of 12 amino acids. The complete variable domain, with remaining parts taken from reference TRBV7-9 and TRBJ2-3, reads DTGVSQNPRHKITKRGQNVTFRCDPISEHNRLYWYRQTLGQGPEFLTYFQNEAQLEKSRLLSDRFSAERPKGSFSTLEIQRTEQGDSAMYLCASSLGGPWQYFGPGTRLTVL.

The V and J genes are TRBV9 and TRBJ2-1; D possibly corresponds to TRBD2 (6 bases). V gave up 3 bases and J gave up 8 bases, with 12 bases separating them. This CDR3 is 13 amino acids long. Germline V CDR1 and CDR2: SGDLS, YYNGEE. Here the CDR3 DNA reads TGTGCCAGCAGCGGGGGAGGAGGGCATGAGCAGTTCTTC. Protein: CASSGGGGHEQFF.

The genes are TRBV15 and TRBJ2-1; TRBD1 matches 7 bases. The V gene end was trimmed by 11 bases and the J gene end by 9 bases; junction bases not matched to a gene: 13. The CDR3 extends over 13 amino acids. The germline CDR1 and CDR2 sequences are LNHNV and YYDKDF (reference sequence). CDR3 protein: CALGMGRGSEQFF. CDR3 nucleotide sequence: TGTGCCTTGGGGATGGGCAGGGGGAGTGAGCAGTTCTTC.